A single sample gave rise to the 16 T cell receptor beta chains below, sequenced in a study of blood T cell repertoires in COVID-19. Profiled with immunoSEQ multiplex PCR; TCRdb holds only in-frame clones, not every one. The table records about 350,000 clones, 89% of them present only once. The sequenced material came from peripheral blood. These receptor sequences come from a woman in her sixties or seventies with COVID-19, enrolled during active disease.

This clone was counted a few times. The rearrangement links TRBV24-1 to TRBJ2-3; 9 bases fit TRBD1. The CDR3 loop spans 15 amino acids. V shed 4 bases and J 3 bases; nucleotides not matched to a gene: 4. Per the germline V gene, CDR1 is KGHDR and CDR2 is SFDVKD. CDR3 protein: CATSEPGQGTDTQYF. The CDR3 bases are TGTGCCACCAGTGAGCCAGGACAGGGGACAGATACGCAGTATTTT.

The chain links TRBV9 to TRBJ2-5; 10 bases are shared with TRBD2. The CDR3 is 18 amino acids. V shed 2 bases, J shed 3 bases, and the junction held 13 bases outside the gene matches. From germline, CDR1 is SGDLS and CDR2 YYNGEE. The CDR3 loop reads CASSVPLTGTSDEETQYF. CDR3 DNA sequence: TGTGCCAGCAGCGTCCCTTTAACCGGGACTAGCGATGAAGAGACCCAGTACTTC. Complete variable domain (other parts from reference TRBV9 and TRBJ2-5): DSGVTQTPKHLITATGQRVTLRCSPRSGDLSVYWYQQSLDQGLQFLIQYYNGEERAKGNILERFSAQQFPDLHSELNLSSLELGDSALYFCASSVPLTGTSDEETQYFGPGTRLLVL.

V and J are TRBV6-4 and TRBJ1-2; no firm D call. In germline, CDR1 is MRHNA, CDR2 SNTAGT. V shed 4 bases and J shed 8 bases, with 14 bases lying between them. CDR3 length: 13 amino acids. CDR3 in amino acids: CASSVDGLGGYTF. CDR3 DNA: TGTGCCAGCAGTGTAGACGGACTGGGGGGCTACACCTTC.

The chain carries TRBV2 and TRBJ2-4; D is possibly TRBD1 (7 bases). The germline V gene encodes CDR1 SNHLY and CDR2 FYNNEI. The CDR3 contains 13 residues. The V and J ends lost 10 bases and 7 bases respectively, with 17 bases between them. The DNA for the CDR3 is TGTGCCACCCACAGCGGAGGGGGCAACATTCAGTACTTC. Protein product: CATHSGGGNIQYF.

The gene calls are TRBV5-6 and TRBJ1-1; D is possibly TRBD1 (6 bases). Trimming removed 3 bases from V and 1 base from J, with 13 bases in between. The CDR3 has 15 amino acids. The V gene's germline CDR1 is SGHDT and CDR2 YYEEEE. The CDR3 is CASSSPFRGNTEAFF. The CDR3 region has the DNA TGTGCCAGCAGCTCACCCTTCAGGGGGAACACTGAAGCTTTCTTT.

This clone was seen once. V usage is TRBV12-3 or TRBV12-4 and J usage is TRBJ1-1, with a weak D call TRBD1 (5 bases). The length of the CDR3 is 13 residues. With 6 bases removed from V and 1 base from J, the gap between germline ends came to 9 bases. This chain's CDR3 is CASSPQGNTEAFF. CDR3 sequence (DNA): TGTGCCAGCAGCCCCCAGGGGAACACTGAAGCTTTCTTT.

The gene calls are TRBV7-9 and TRBJ1-2; 10 positions agree with TRBD1. Germline CDR1 is SEHNR and CDR2 is FQNEAQ (reference sequence). With 4 bases clipped from V and 6 bases from J, the junction kept 5 bases outside the gene matches. The CDR3 totals 14 residues. The CDR3 loop reads CASSSTGGPDGYTF. In DNA, the CDR3 is TGTGCCAGCAGCTCGACAGGGGGCCCAGATGGCTACACCTTC. The variable domain in full, with the rest retrieved from reference TRBV7-9 and TRBJ1-2, is DTGVSQNPRHKITKRGQNVTFRCDPISEHNRLYWYRQTLGQGPEFLTYFQNEAQLEKSRLLSDRFSAERPKGSFSTLEIQRTEQGDSAMYLCASSSTGGPDGYTFGSGTRLTVV.

The rearrangement uses TRBV3-1 (or the pseudogene TRBV3-2) and TRBJ1-5; the match to TRBD1 covers 9 bases. There are 14 residues in the CDR3. The germline V gene has CDR1 LGHDT and CDR2 YNNKEL (reference sequence). With V trimmed by 5 bases and J by 5 bases, 4 bases remained unmatched. The chain's CDR3 is CASSKQGADQPQHF. The DNA for the CDR3 is TGTGCCAGCAGCAAACAGGGGGCGGATCAGCCCCAGCATTTT.

CDR3 region: CASSQYQLGQGTSTDTQYF. The CDR3 DNA follows: TGCGCCAGCAGCCAATACCAACTGGGACAGGGAACTAGCACAGATACGCAGTATTTT. This chain links TRBV4-1 with TRBJ2-3, with 9 bases that match TRBD1. The germline V gene has CDR1 MGHRA and CDR2 YSYEKL. The CDR3 totals 19 residues. V shed 2 bases and J 0 bases; nucleotides not matched to a gene: 12.

V is TRBV7-8 and J is TRBJ1-1, with unresolved D. The CDR3 consists of 13 residues. Trimming stripped 0 bases from V and 6 bases from J, with 8 bases between. CDR1 and CDR2 from the germline V gene are SGHVS and FQNEAQ. CDR3 sequence reads: CASSLAERAEAFF. In DNA form, the CDR3 reads TGTGCCAGCAGCTTAGCAGAGCGCGCTGAAGCTTTCTTT.

The chain's CDR3 is CASSSRDTVNYGYTF. The DNA for the CDR3 is TGTGCCAGCAGCTCCCGGGACACGGTTAACTATGGCTACACCTTC. This sequence joins TRBV5-4 and TRBJ1-2; TRBD1 is a possible D gene (6 bases). V was clipped by 3 bases and J by 1 base, with 13 bases between them. Germline V gene sequence: CDR1 SGHNT, CDR2 YYREEE (reference sequence). The CDR3 runs to 15 residues.

The CDR3 nucleotides are TGTGCCAGCAGCCCGACTAGCGGGGGGGTTGGGAATACGCAGTATTTT. It yields the protein CASSPTSGGVGNTQYF. V is TRBV11-2 and J is TRBJ2-3, with 14 bases matching TRBD2. This CDR3 has 16 residues. V was clipped by 5 bases and J by 7 bases; unmatched bases: 8. Germline-derived CDR1 and CDR2 are SGHAT and FQNNGV. Using reference TRBV11-2 and TRBJ2-3 for the parts outside the CDR3, the full variable domain is EAGVAQSPRYKIIEKRQSVAFWCNPISGHATLYWYQQILGQGPKLLIQFQNNGVVDDSQLPKDRFSAERLKGVDSTLKIQPAKLEDSAVYLCASSPTSGGVGNTQYFGPGTRLTVL.

J is TRBJ2-7 and V is TRBV28; 7 positions agree with TRBD1. The V gene end was trimmed by 2 bases and the J gene end by 3 bases; junction bases not matched to a gene: 10. Germline CDR1 and CDR2: MDHEN and SYDVKM. The CDR3 is 16 amino acids. The CDR3 DNA reads TGTGCCAGCAGTTTACTAGGGGGCTATGATATCTACGAGCAGTACTTC. It is translated as CASSLLGGYDIYEQYF.

The chain joins TRBV3-1 (or the pseudogene TRBV3-2) to TRBJ1-4; D is ambiguous. Germline V gene data show CDR1 as LGHDT and CDR2 as YNNKEL (reference sequence). The CDR3 length is 16 residues. V lost 1 base to trimming and J lost 6 bases, with 15 bases between them. DNA for the CDR3: TGTGCCAGCAGCCAAGGAGACACAGCATTTTATGAAAAACTGTTTTTT. Protein sequence: CASSQGDTAFYEKLFF.

V and J are TRBV4-2 and TRBJ2-7; 9 bases are shared with TRBD2. Germline CDR1 and CDR2: LGHNA and YNFKEQ. The CDR3 contains 16 residues. With 4 bases clipped from V and 4 bases from J, the junction kept 11 bases outside the gene matches. The DNA of the CDR3 is TGTGCCAGCAGCCCCCTGGCGAGCGGGGGGATGTACGAGCAGTACTTC. This encodes CASSPLASGGMYEQYF.

The chain links TRBV7-2 to TRBJ2-7; possibly TRBD1 for D (6 bases). This CDR3 is built from 16 residues. In germline, CDR1 is SGHTA, CDR2 FQGNSA. V was shortened by 3 bases and J by 4 bases, with 19 bases between the two germline ends. The CDR3 region has the DNA TGTGCCAGCAGCTTGGTAGCCGGGACAACCCCGTACGAGCAGTACTTC. Residues: CASSLVAGTTPYEQYF.